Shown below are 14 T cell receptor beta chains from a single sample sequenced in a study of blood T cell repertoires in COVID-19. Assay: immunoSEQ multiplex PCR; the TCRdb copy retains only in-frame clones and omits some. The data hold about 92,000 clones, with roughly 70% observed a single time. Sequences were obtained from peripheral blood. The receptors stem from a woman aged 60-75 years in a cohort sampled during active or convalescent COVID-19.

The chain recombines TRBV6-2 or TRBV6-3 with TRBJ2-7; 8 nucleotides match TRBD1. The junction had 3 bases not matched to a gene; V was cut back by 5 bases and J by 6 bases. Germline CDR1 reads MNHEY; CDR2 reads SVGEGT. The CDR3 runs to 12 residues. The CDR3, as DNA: TGTGCCAGCAGTCCAGGGGGCTTCGAGCAGTACTTC. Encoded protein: CASSPGGFEQYF.

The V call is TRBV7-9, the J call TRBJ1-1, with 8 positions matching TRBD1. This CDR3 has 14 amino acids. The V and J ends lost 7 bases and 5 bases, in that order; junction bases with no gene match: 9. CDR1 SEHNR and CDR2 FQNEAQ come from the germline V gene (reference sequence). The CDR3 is CASIEQGDQTEAFF. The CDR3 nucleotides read TGTGCCAGCATCGAACAGGGGGATCAAACTGAAGCTTTCTTT.

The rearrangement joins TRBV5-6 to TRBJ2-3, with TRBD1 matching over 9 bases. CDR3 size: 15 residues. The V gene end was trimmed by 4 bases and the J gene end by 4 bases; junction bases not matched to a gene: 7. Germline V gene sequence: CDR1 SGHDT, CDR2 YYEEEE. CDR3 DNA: TGTGCCAGCAGCCCCGGAACAGGGGGCGCAGATACGCAGTATTTT. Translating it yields CASSPGTGGADTQYF.

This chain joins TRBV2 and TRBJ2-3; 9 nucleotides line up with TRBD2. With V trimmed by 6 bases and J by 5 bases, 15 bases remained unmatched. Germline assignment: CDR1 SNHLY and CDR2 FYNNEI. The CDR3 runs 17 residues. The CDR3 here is CASSLPASSGAEDTQYF. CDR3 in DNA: TGTGCCAGCAGCCTGCCAGCCTCTAGCGGGGCGGAAGATACGCAGTATTTT.

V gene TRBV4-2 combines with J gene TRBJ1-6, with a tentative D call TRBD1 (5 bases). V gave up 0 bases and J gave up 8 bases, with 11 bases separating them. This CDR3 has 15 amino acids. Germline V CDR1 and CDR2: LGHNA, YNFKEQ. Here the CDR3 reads CASSQDRVQHSPLHF. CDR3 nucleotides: TGTGCCAGCAGCCAAGACAGGGTTCAACATTCACCCCTCCACTTT.

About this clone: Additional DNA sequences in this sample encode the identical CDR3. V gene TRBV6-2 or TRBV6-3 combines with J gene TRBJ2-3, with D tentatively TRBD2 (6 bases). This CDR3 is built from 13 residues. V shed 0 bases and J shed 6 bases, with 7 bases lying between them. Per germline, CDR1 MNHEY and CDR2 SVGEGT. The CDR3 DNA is TGTGCCAGCAGTTACTCGCTAGCGGATACGCAGTATTTT. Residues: CASSYSLADTQYF.

CDR3 loop: CASSLGGSKETQYF. The CDR3 coding sequence is TGTGCCAGCAGCTTAGGGGGCAGCAAAGAGACCCAGTACTTC. The V gene is TRBV7-9, the J gene TRBJ2-5; the D gene is possibly TRBD1 (5 bases). This CDR3 contains 14 residues. CDR1 and CDR2 (germline): SEHNR, FQNEAQ (reference sequence). V was cut by 1 base and J by 3 bases, with 9 bases left in between.

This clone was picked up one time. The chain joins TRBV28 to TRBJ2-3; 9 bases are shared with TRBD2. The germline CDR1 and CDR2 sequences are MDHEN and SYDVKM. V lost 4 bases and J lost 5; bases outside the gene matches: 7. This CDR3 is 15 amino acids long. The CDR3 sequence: CASSWAGGRIDTQYF. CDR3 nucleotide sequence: TGTGCCAGCAGTTGGGCGGGGGGGAGGATAGATACGCAGTATTTT.

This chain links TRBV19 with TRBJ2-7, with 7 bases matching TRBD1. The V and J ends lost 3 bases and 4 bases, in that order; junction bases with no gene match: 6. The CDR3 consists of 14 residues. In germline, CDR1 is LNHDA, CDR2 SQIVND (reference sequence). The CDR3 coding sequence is TGTGCCAGTAGTATCAAGAGGACAGGTTACGAGCAGTACTTC. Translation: CASSIKRTGYEQYF.

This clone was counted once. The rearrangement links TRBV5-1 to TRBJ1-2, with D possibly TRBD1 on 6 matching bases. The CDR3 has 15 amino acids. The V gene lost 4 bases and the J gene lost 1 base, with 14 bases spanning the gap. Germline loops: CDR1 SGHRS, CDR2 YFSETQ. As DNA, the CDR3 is TGCGCCAGCAGCGGAGTGACAGGCTATAACTATGGCTACACCTTC. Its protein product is CASSGVTGYNYGYTF.

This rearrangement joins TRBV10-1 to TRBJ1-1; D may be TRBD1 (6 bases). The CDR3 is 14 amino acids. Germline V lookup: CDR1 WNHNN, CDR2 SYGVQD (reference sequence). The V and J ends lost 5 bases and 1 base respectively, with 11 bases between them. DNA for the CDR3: TGCGCCAGCAGTCTAACAGGGACGAACACTGAAGCTTTCTTT. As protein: CASSLTGTNTEAFF.

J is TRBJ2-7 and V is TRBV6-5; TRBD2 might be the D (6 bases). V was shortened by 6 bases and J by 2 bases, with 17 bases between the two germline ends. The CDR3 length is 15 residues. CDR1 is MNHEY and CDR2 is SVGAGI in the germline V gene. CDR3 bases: TGTGCCAGCAGAGAGGGACTTACCACGGCCTACGAGCAGTACTTC. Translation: CASREGLTTAYEQYF.

The CDR3 protein is CASSRFTGELFF. DNA of the CDR3: TGTGCCAGTTCACGGTTCACCGGGGAGCTGTTTTTT. This chain joins TRBV14 and TRBJ2-2; D not resolved. The germline V gene encodes CDR1 SGHDN and CDR2 FVKESK. The V gene lost 9 bases and the J gene lost 4 bases, with 9 bases spanning the gap. The CDR3 totals 12 residues. Based on the CDR3 plus reference TRBV14 and TRBJ2-2, the full variable domain is EAGVTQFPSHSVIEKGQTVTLRCDPISGHDNLYWYRRVMGKEIKFLLHFVKESKQDESGMPNNRFLAERTGGTYSTLKVQPAELEDSGVYFCASSRFTGELFFGEGSRLTVL.

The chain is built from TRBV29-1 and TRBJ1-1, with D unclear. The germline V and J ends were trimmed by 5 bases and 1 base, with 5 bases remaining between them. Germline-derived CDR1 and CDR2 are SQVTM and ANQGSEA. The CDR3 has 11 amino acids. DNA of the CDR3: TGCAGCGTTTCCGGGAACACTGAAGCTTTCTTT. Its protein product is CSVSGNTEAFF.